These 25 T cell receptor beta chains were all obtained from the same sample, sequenced in a study of blood T cell repertoires in COVID-19. Repertoires were generated with immunoSEQ multiplex PCR, while TCRdb's copy carries only in-frame clones and drops some. This sample has about 60,000 clones, with 84% found just once. Sequencing used peripheral blood. Source of these receptors: a man in his sixties with COVID-19, enrolled during active disease.

This chain connects TRBV18 to TRBJ1-2; tentatively, D is TRBD1 (6 bases). Germline V gene data show CDR1 as KGHSH and CDR2 as LQKENI. The CDR3 sequence is 15 residues long. The ends were cut back, 3 bases at V and 3 bases at J, with 14 bases in the middle. CDR3 in DNA: TGTGCCAGCTCACCGCTCCAGGGGCTCGACTATGGCTACACCTTC. This gives the protein CASSPLQGLDYGYTF.

This sequence joins TRBV4-2 and TRBJ1-6, with 9 bases lining up with TRBD1. V gave up 4 bases and J gave up 10 bases; unmatched junction bases: 5. Germline lookup yields CDR1 LGHNA and CDR2 YNFKEQ. CDR3 length equals 14 residues. Here the CDR3 DNA reads TGTGCCAGCAGCCGTGACAGGGGGGACTCACCCCTCCACTTT. It is translated as CASSRDRGDSPLHF.

V is TRBV3-1 (or the pseudogene TRBV3-2) and J is TRBJ2-5; 8 bases fit TRBD1. This CDR3 comprises 14 residues. Trimming cost V 4 bases and J 5 bases; bases outside gene matches: 6. Germline lookup yields CDR1 LGHDT and CDR2 YNNKEL (reference sequence). The CDR3 protein is CASSLGTGGETQYF. The CDR3 nucleotides read TGTGCCAGCAGCCTCGGGACAGGTGGGGAGACCCAGTACTTC.

The chain recombines TRBV7-9 with TRBJ2-1; D is possibly TRBD1 (5 bases). The V and J ends lost 6 bases and 7 bases respectively, with 19 bases between them. CDR1 is SEHNR, CDR2 FQNEAQ, per germline (reference sequence). This CDR3 has 15 residues. CDR3 loop: CASRARQGEGNEQFF. CDR3 in DNA: TGTGCCAGCAGGGCCCGCCAAGGGGAAGGGAATGAGCAGTTCTTC.

This clone was counted a single time. CDR3 loop: CAIRTEASGRRTQYF. Here the CDR3 DNA reads TGTGCCATCAGAACGGAGGCTAGCGGGAGACGTACCCAGTACTTC. The chain joins TRBV10-3 to TRBJ2-5, with 10 bases aligning to TRBD2. V shed 6 bases and J 8 bases; nucleotides not matched to a gene: 12. The CDR3 is 15 amino acids. The germline gives CDR1 ENHRY, CDR2 SYGVKD.

The rearrangement uses TRBV5-6 and TRBJ2-7, with 12 nucleotides matching TRBD2. The length of the CDR3 is 16 residues. The V gene's germline CDR1 is SGHDT and CDR2 YYEEEE. The ends lost 4 bases at V and 2 bases at J; junction bases unmatched: 7. This CDR3 is CASSVGLAGITYEQYF. The CDR3 nucleotides read TGTGCCAGCAGCGTAGGACTAGCGGGGATCACCTACGAGCAGTACTTC.

Comment on this clone: Compared with germline, one end of the junction differs, possibly owing to a read error. This sequence joins TRBV7-7 and TRBJ2-7; TRBD1 might be the D (6 bases). Germline CDR1 SSHAT, CDR2 FNYEAQ (reference sequence). CDR3 length: 14 residues. The CDR3 spells CASTPPPGQYQVHF. CDR3 nucleotides: TGTGCCAGCACACCCCCCCCTGGACAGTACCAGGTCCACTTC. Drawing the rest from reference TRBV7-7 and TRBJ2-7, the complete variable domain is GAGVSQSPRYKVTKRGQDVTLRCDPISSHATLYWYQQALGQGPEFLTYFNYEAQPDKSGLPSDRFSAERPEGSISTLTIQRTEQRDSAMYRCASTPPPGQYQVHFGPGTRLTVT.

This clone was found once. This chain links TRBV5-4 with TRBJ2-7; D uncertain. CDR1 is SGHNT and CDR2 is YYREEE in the germline V gene (reference sequence). Between the trimmed V and J ends, which lost 1 base and 3 bases, there was a span of 11 bases. The CDR3 has 14 amino acids. For the CDR3, the DNA is TGTGCCAGCAGCTTGACGGGTAGCCTCTACGAGCAGTACTTC. Its protein is CASSLTGSLYEQYF. The whole variable domain, remainder taken from reference TRBV5-4 and TRBJ2-7, is ETGVTQSPTHLIKTRGQQVTLRCSSQSGHNTVSWYQQALGQGPQFIFQYYREEENGRGNFPPRFSGLQFPNYSSELNVNALELDDSALYLCASSLTGSLYEQYFGPGTRLTVT.

The chain employs TRBV7-2 and TRBJ1-2; D is perhaps TRBD1 (5 bases). Germline V lookup: CDR1 SGHTA, CDR2 FQGNSA. The CDR3 has 14 amino acids. Trimming left V 3 bases short and J 7 bases short, with 15 bases between. The CDR3 nucleotides are TGTGCCAGCAGCTTTAGGGGCGAGAGTCGTGGCTACACCTTC. Amino acids: CASSFRGESRGYTF. Filled out from reference TRBV7-2 and TRBJ1-2, the complete variable domain reads GAGVSQSPSNKVTEKGKDVELRCDPISGHTALYWYRQSLGQGLEFLIYFQGNSAPDKSGLPSDRFSAERTGGSVSTLTIQRTQQEDSAVYLCASSFRGESRGYTFGSGTRLTVV.

CDR3 in amino acids: CASSFSPGLAGSSYNEQFF. Here the CDR3 DNA reads TGTGCCAGCAGCTTTTCACCGGGACTAGCGGGAAGCTCCTACAATGAGCAGTTCTTC. The chain has TRBV7-9 and TRBJ2-1, with 13 bases lining up with TRBD2. Trimming cost V 3 bases and J 0 bases; bases outside gene matches: 8. The CDR3 runs 19 residues. CDR1 and CDR2 from the germline V gene are SEHNR and FQNEAQ (reference sequence).

The chain couples TRBV28 to TRBJ1-2; 7 nucleotides line up with TRBD1. The CDR3 consists of 15 residues. CDR1 is MDHEN and CDR2 is SYDVKM in the germline V gene. V lost 5 bases to trimming and J lost 4 bases; unmatched junction nucleotides: 10. The CDR3 region has the DNA TGTGCCAGCAGTCGAACGCCGACAGGGCCCTATGGCTACACCTTC. Its translation is CASSRTPTGPYGYTF.

Here the CDR3 DNA reads TGCGCCAGCAGCTTGGTTGCGGGAGATCCGACCGACGAGCAGTACTTC. Protein sequence: CASSLVAGDPTDEQYF. The rearrangement links TRBV5-1 to TRBJ2-7, with 7 bases that match TRBD2. V gave up 0 bases and J gave up 5 bases; unmatched junction bases: 11. This CDR3 contains 16 residues. Germline lookup yields CDR1 SGHRS and CDR2 YFSETQ.

The CDR3 here is CASSLGRTDTGELFF. The CDR3 DNA is TGTGCCAGCAGCTTAGGGAGGACGGACACCGGGGAGCTGTTTTTT. The V call is TRBV7-3, the J call TRBJ2-2, with TRBD2 as a possible D gene (6 bases). The germline gives CDR1 SGHTA, CDR2 FQGTGA. Trimming removed 2 bases at V and 3 bases at J, with 10 bases between. The CDR3 totals 15 residues.

V gene TRBV27 combines with J gene TRBJ1-6; tentative D call: TRBD1 (5 bases). The V end lost 5 bases, the J end lost 0 bases, and 11 bases lay between the germline ends. The CDR3 extends over 16 amino acids. Germline CDR1 is MNHEY and CDR2 is SMNVEV (reference sequence). CDR3 in DNA: TGTGCCAGCAGTGTTGGGGGGAGCTCCTATAATTCACCCCTCCACTTT. As protein: CASSVGGSSYNSPLHF.

The J gene is TRBJ1-1, the V gene TRBV10-1; no firm D call. Germline CDR1 WNHNN, CDR2 SYGVQD (reference sequence). The CDR3 sequence is 13 residues long. Trimming left V 4 bases short and J 5 bases short, with 11 bases between. This CDR3 reads CASSVGSWTEAFF. In nucleotides, the CDR3 is TGCGCCAGCAGTGTGGGGAGTTGGACTGAAGCTTTCTTT.

V usage is TRBV7-9 and J usage is TRBJ1-2, with TRBD1 matching 8 bases. Germline V CDR1 and CDR2: SEHNR, FQNEAQ (reference sequence). With 4 bases clipped from V and 6 bases from J, the junction kept 4 bases outside the gene matches. This CDR3 comprises 13 residues. CDR3 coding DNA: TGTGCCAGCAGCTCTACACAGGGGGATGGCTACACCTTC. As protein: CASSSTQGDGYTF.

The chain recombines TRBV10-1 with TRBJ2-1; D is uncertain. This CDR3 is built from 12 residues. The germline V gene encodes CDR1 WNHNN and CDR2 SYGVQD (reference sequence). The ends were cut back, 0 bases at V and 12 bases at J, with 9 bases in the middle. The CDR3 coding sequence is TGCGCCAGCAGTGAGTCGCCTAGATTGCAGTTCTTC. Its protein product is CASSESPRLQFF.

The rearrangement links TRBV6-4 to TRBJ2-5; the match to TRBD1 covers 8 bases. CDR1 is MRHNA, CDR2 SNTAGT, per germline. V gave up 6 bases and J gave up 5 bases; unmatched junction bases: 8. The CDR3 covers 14 residues. As DNA, the CDR3 is TGTGCCAGCAGCGGACAGGGTAGTAAGGAGACCCAGTACTTC. Protein: CASSGQGSKETQYF.

This clone was detected once. The chain is built from TRBV28 and TRBJ1-4, with D possibly matching TRBD1 (6 bases). Germline CDR1 reads MDHEN; CDR2 reads SYDVKM. Trimming pared 3 bases from V and 6 bases from J, leaving 11 bases between. This CDR3 has 14 residues. The CDR3 DNA is TGTGCCAGCAGTTTGGGGCCAGGGGATGAAAAACTGTTTTTT. This sequence encodes CASSLGPGDEKLFF.

This clone showed up just once. The chain uses TRBV12-3 or TRBV12-4 and TRBJ1-2; D unclear. The CDR3 loop spans 13 amino acids. The germline V and J ends were trimmed by 4 bases and 7 bases, with 13 bases remaining between them. This chain's CDR3 is CASSSPGLGGYTF. The CDR3 DNA reads TGTGCCAGCAGTTCCCCAGGACTGGGTGGCTACACCTTC.

The chain recombines TRBV19 with TRBJ1-2; TRBD1 matches at 8 bases. Germline assignment: CDR1 LNHDA and CDR2 SQIVND (reference sequence). The CDR3 covers 16 residues. V trimming: 0 bases; J trimming: 2 bases; junction bases outside the gene matches: 5. The DNA of the CDR3 is TGTGCCAGTAGTATAGACCGACAGGGGATAAACTATGGCTACACCTTC. It codes for CASSIDRQGINYGYTF.

The chain uses TRBV11-2 and TRBJ2-1; 9 bases line up with TRBD2. The V and J ends lost 0 bases and 3 bases, in that order; junction bases with no gene match: 0. The V gene's germline CDR1 is SGHAT and CDR2 FQNNGV. The CDR3 is made up of 15 amino acids. CDR3 nucleotides: TGTGCCAGCAGCTTAGAACTAGCGGGCTACAATGAGCAGTTCTTC. This sequence encodes CASSLELAGYNEQFF.

J is TRBJ2-1 and V is TRBV7-6; 8 nucleotides align to TRBD2. Germline V CDR1 and CDR2: SGHVS, FNYEAQ. The V segment lost 5 bases and the J segment 2 bases; nucleotides outside the gene matches: 11. There are 17 residues in the CDR3. The CDR3 loop is CASSPGVAGLPYNEQFF. The CDR3 bases are TGTGCCAGCAGCCCCGGAGTAGCGGGGCTACCCTACAATGAGCAGTTCTTC.

V is TRBV29-1 and J is TRBJ2-3, with D tentatively TRBD2 (6 bases). The V end lost 4 bases, the J end lost 3 bases, and 8 bases lay between the germline ends. Germline V gene data show CDR1 as SQVTM and CDR2 as ANQGSEA. This CDR3 has 12 amino acids. The CDR3 DNA follows: TGCAGCGTTGTAGGAGGGACAGATACGCAGTATTTT. It is translated as CSVVGGTDTQYF.

This clone has only one observation. The rearrangement links TRBV29-1 to TRBJ1-2; D call uncertain. Germline CDR1 SQVTM, CDR2 ANQGSEA. The CDR3 spans 12 residues. Trimming removed 7 bases from V and 3 bases from J, with 12 bases in between. DNA for the CDR3: TGCAGCGCTTCAGACTTTGACTATGGCTACACCTTC. This gives the protein CSASDFDYGYTF.